A single sample gave rise to the 19 T cell receptor beta chains below, sequenced in a study of identical twins. TCRdb recomputed calls from the 5' RACE reads with MiXCR, one row per CDR3 protein. The profile shows around 650,000 distinct CDR3 sequences, roughly 6.6% of them singletons. The same sample was also studied in work on yellow fever vaccine responses in identical twins.

Sequences were obtained from PBMCs. The receptors stem from a woman between 18 and 29 years old in good health.

This clonotype turned up a few times. The chain employs TRBV5-6 and TRBJ2-1; D is uncertain. This CDR3 contains 15 residues. Trimming took 2 bases from V and 7 from J, leaving 16 bases between them. Per germline, CDR1 SGHDT and CDR2 YYEEEE. The CDR3 loop is CASSLYSADSNEQFF. The DNA of the CDR3 is TGTGCCAGCAGCTTATATTCGGCAGACTCAAATGAGCAGTTCTTC.

Only a few counts were recorded for this clonotype. CDR3 sequence reads: CASSQLQGFSADTQYF. CDR3 sequence (DNA): TGCGCCAGCAGCCAATTACAGGGTTTTTCCGCAGATACGCAGTATTTT. The chain is built from TRBV4-1 and TRBJ2-3; TRBD1 is a possible D gene (6 bases). The germline V and J ends were trimmed by 2 bases and 4 bases, with 16 bases remaining between them. Per germline, CDR1 MGHRA and CDR2 YSYEKL. The CDR3 is made up of 16 amino acids.

This clonotype was detected many times. The chain joins TRBV27 to TRBJ2-7; TRBD1 might be the D (6 bases). Germline V gives CDR1 MNHEY, CDR2 SMNVEV (reference sequence). V lost 0 bases, J lost 4 bases, and 10 bases lay in between. The CDR3 extends over 14 amino acids. The CDR3 is CASSLSRGGYEQYF. DNA of the CDR3: TGTGCCAGCAGTTTATCGCGAGGGGGTTACGAGCAGTACTTC.

The V call is TRBV20-1, the J call TRBJ2-1; D perhaps matches TRBD1 (6 bases). The V end was cut by 3 bases, the J end by 0 bases, with 15 bases between. This CDR3 comprises 16 residues. Germline CDR1 reads DFQATT; CDR2 reads SNEGSKA (reference sequence). This CDR3 reads CSARATGQSSYNEQFF. DNA of the CDR3: TGCAGTGCTAGGGCTACTGGACAGAGCTCCTACAATGAGCAGTTCTTC.

This clonotype showed up many times. The chain couples TRBV2 to TRBJ2-7; D call uncertain. This CDR3 spans 13 amino acids. Germline CDR1 SNHLY, CDR2 FYNNEI. Deletions cut 2 bases from V and 9 bases from J, with 14 bases between. The CDR3 DNA reads as TGTGCCAGCAGTGAACAGACACCCGACGGGCAGTACTTC. Translation: CASSEQTPDGQYF.

A few counts support this clonotype. This chain uses TRBV29-1 with TRBJ2-1, with D possibly being TRBD1 (6 bases). The CDR3 consists of 11 residues. Germline values: CDR1 SQVTM, CDR2 ANQGSEA. Trimming took off 7 bases at V and 8 bases at J, with 12 bases between the two ends. The CDR3 here is CSDGTSHEQFF. DNA of the CDR3: TGCAGCGACGGGACATCCCATGAGCAGTTCTTC.

The J gene is TRBJ2-1, the V gene TRBV5-5; no reliable D call. The length of the CDR3 is 12 residues. The germline V gene has CDR1 SGHKS and CDR2 YYEKEE (reference sequence). Trimming cost V 1 base and J 6 bases, with 5 bases left between them. The CDR3 here is CASSLCGNEQFF. CDR3 sequence (DNA): TGTGCCAGCAGCTTGTGTGGCAATGAGCAGTTCTTC.

This clonotype was observed a handful of times. The chain is built from TRBV5-5 and TRBJ2-6; D is perhaps TRBD1 (5 bases). Germline CDR1 reads SGHKS; CDR2 reads YYEKEE (reference sequence). The CDR3 contains 17 residues. Trimming left V 4 bases short and J 3 bases short, with 17 bases between. DNA of the CDR3: TGTGCCAGCAGCGCCTGGGTGACAGTCAGTGGGGCCAACGTCCTGACTTTC. Translating gives CASSAWVTVSGANVLTF.

This clonotype turned up a few times. This chain links TRBV5-1 with TRBJ2-5; 9 bases agree with TRBD2. The CDR3 is made up of 17 amino acids. The germline V gene has CDR1 SGHRS and CDR2 YFSETQ. V shed 2 bases and J 5 bases; nucleotides not matched to a gene: 13. CDR3 sequence (DNA): TGCGCCAGCAGCTTCCAGGCTAGCGGGACGACGGGTGAGACCCAGTACTTC. This gives the protein CASSFQASGTTGETQYF.

In its sample, this clonotype was seen many times. The CDR3 DNA sequence: TGCGCCAGCAGCCTATCACCCAGAACTGAAGCTTTCTTT. Residues: CASSLSPRTEAFF. This rearrangement joins TRBV5-1 to TRBJ1-1; unclear D gene. In germline, CDR1 is SGHRS, CDR2 YFSETQ. Trimming took off 4 bases at V and 5 bases at J, with 12 bases between the two ends. CDR3 length: 13 residues. The full variable domain, its missing parts supplied by reference TRBV5-1 and TRBJ1-1, is KAGVTQTPRYLIKTRGQQVTLSCSPISGHRSVSWYQQTPGQGLQFLFEYFSETQRNKGNFPGRFSGRQFSNSRSEMNVSTLELGDSALYLCASSLSPRTEAFFGQGTRLTVV.

The J gene is TRBJ2-3, the V gene TRBV27, with a tentative D call TRBD2 (6 bases). The CDR3 runs 17 residues. Trimming removed 2 bases at V and 5 bases at J, with 20 bases between. The V gene's germline CDR1 is MNHEY and CDR2 SMNVEV (reference sequence). This chain's CDR3 is CASSLRVDGSSQDTQYF. CDR3 sequence (DNA): TGTGCCAGCAGTTTAAGAGTGGACGGGAGCTCCCAAGATACGCAGTATTTT.

The genes are TRBV29-1 and TRBJ1-1; D is unresolved. CDR3 length equals 14 residues. CDR1 is SQVTM and CDR2 is ANQGSEA in the germline V gene. The ends were cut back, 5 bases at V and 3 bases at J, with 16 bases in the middle. The CDR3 loop reads CSVWEGWEHTEAFF. The CDR3 coding sequence is TGCAGCGTTTGGGAAGGGTGGGAACACACTGAAGCTTTCTTT.

This clonotype was seen a few times. The CDR3 DNA follows: TGTGCCAGTAGTTCCCATGGGCAGTATTTT. It specifies CASSSHGQYF. The chain recombines TRBV19 with TRBJ2-3; D unclear. The V end was cut by 5 bases, the J end by 11 bases, with 8 bases between. This CDR3 region has 10 residues. Germline values: CDR1 LNHDA, CDR2 SQIVND (reference sequence). The complete variable domain, with remaining parts taken from reference TRBV19 and TRBJ2-3, reads DGGITQSPKYLFRKEGQNVTLSCEQNLNHDAMYWYRQDPGQGLRLIYYSQIVNDFQKGDIAEGYSVSREKKESFPLTVTSAQKNPTAFYLCASSSHGQYFGPGTRLTVL.

This clonotype was found many times. The chain carries TRBV12-3 or TRBV12-4 and TRBJ2-1; unclear D gene. V was trimmed by 3 bases and J by 6 bases, leaving 9 bases between them. The CDR3 totals 13 residues. The CDR3 here is CASSFVRINEQFF. Here the CDR3 DNA reads TGTGCCAGCAGTTTCGTACGGATCAATGAGCAGTTCTTC.

The sample holds a few counts of this clonotype. The chain links TRBV12-3 or TRBV12-4 to TRBJ2-2; no clear D gene. The germline V and J ends were trimmed by 5 bases and 7 bases, with 8 bases remaining between them. This CDR3 is 12 amino acids long. As DNA, the CDR3 is TGTGCCAGCAGTCGACCTATCGGGGAGCTGTTTTTT. It translates to CASSRPIGELFF.

This clonotype was detected a few times. This chain uses TRBV27 with TRBJ2-2; the match to TRBD2 covers 7 bases. Trimming at V came to 4 bases and at J to 5 bases, leaving 7 bases not matched to a gene. The CDR3 totals 15 residues. The germline CDR1 and CDR2 sequences are MNHEY and SMNVEV (reference sequence). CDR3 coding DNA: TGTGCCAGCAGTTCCTCAGCGGGATTAACCGGGGAGCTGTTTTTT. The encoded protein is CASSSSAGLTGELFF.

This clonotype was detected many times. The rearrangement joins TRBV6-1 to TRBJ1-5, with D maybe TRBD1 (6 bases). Between the trimmed V and J ends, which lost 2 bases and 4 bases, there was a span of 9 bases. Germline values: CDR1 MNHNS, CDR2 SASEGT. CDR3 length: 14 residues. In DNA, the CDR3 is TGTGCCAGCAGTGAATCCAGGGGAAATCAGCCCCAGCATTTT. Translated: CASSESRGNQPQHF.

J is TRBJ2-2 and V is TRBV7-6; D is uncertain. Trimming shortened V by 5 bases and J by 3 bases, and 10 bases separated the two germline ends. Germline V CDR1 and CDR2: SGHVS, FNYEAQ. The CDR3 is made up of 14 amino acids. CDR3 sequence reads: CASSLQWDTGELFF. The CDR3 bases are TGTGCCAGCAGCCTACAGTGGGACACCGGGGAGCTGTTTTTT.

About this clonotype: This may be a read error: a much more frequent sequence differs by one nucleotide. The chain links TRBV7-9 to TRBJ2-2; D ambiguous. V shed 8 bases and J shed 0 bases, with 4 bases lying between them. CDR1 and CDR2 from the germline V gene are SEHNR and FQNEAQ (reference sequence). This CDR3 comprises 12 residues. CDR3 in DNA: TGTGCCAGCGGCTCGAACACCGGGGAGCTGTTTTTT. This translates into CASGSNTGELFF.